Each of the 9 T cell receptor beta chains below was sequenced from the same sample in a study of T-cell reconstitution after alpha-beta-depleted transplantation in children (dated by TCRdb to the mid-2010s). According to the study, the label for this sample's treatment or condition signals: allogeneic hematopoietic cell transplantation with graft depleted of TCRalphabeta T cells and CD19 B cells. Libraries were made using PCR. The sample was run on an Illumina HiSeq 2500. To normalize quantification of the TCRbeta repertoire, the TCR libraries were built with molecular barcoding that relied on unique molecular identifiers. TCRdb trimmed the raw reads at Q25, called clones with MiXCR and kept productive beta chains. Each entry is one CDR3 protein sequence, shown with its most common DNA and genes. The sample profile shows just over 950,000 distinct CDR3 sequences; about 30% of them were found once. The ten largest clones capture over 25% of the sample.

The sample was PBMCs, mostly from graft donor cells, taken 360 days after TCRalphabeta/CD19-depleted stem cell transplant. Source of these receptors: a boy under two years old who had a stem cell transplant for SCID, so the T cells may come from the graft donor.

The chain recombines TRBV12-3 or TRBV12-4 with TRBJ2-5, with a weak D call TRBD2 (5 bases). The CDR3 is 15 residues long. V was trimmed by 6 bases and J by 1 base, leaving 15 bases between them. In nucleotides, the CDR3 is TGTGCCAGCAGCCGTCGTTCGGGGATCCAAGAGACCCAGTACTTC. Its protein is CASSRRSGIQETQYF.

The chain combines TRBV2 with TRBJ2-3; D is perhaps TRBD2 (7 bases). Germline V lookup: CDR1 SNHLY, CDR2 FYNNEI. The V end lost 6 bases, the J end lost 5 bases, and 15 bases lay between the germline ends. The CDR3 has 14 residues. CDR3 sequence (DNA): TGTGCCAGCAGCGGGGGGCATTGGGAAGATACGCAGTATTTT. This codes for CASSGGHWEDTQYF.

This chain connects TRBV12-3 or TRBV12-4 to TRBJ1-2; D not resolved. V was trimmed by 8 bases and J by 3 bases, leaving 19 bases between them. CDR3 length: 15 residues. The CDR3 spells CASALKGLRYYGYTF. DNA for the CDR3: TGTGCCAGCGCCCTGAAGGGCCTAAGATACTATGGCTACACCTTC.

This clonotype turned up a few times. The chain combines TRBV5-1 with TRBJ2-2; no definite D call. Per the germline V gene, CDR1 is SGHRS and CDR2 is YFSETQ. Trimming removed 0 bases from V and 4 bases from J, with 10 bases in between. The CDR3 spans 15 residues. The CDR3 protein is CASSLVLSTTGELFF. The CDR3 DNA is TGCGCCAGCAGCTTGGTTCTTAGCACCACCGGGGAGCTGTTTTTT. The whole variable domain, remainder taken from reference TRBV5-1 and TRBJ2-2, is KAGVTQTPRYLIKTRGQQVTLSCSPISGHRSVSWYQQTPGQGLQFLFEYFSETQRNKGNFPGRFSGRQFSNSRSEMNVSTLELGDSALYLCASSLVLSTTGELFFGEGSRLTVL.

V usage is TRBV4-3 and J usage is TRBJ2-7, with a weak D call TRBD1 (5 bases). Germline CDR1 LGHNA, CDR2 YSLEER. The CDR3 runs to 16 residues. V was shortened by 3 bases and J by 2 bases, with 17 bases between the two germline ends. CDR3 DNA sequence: TGCGCCAGCAGCCACCGATACAGGTCCTCACCCTACGAGCAGTACTTC. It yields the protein CASSHRYRSSPYEQYF.

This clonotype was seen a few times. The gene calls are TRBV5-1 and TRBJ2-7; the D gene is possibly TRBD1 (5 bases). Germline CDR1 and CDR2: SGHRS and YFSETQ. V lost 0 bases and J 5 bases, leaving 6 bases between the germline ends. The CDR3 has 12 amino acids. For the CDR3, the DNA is TGCGCCAGCAGCTTGGAACAGGACGAGCAGTACTTC. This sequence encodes CASSLEQDEQYF.

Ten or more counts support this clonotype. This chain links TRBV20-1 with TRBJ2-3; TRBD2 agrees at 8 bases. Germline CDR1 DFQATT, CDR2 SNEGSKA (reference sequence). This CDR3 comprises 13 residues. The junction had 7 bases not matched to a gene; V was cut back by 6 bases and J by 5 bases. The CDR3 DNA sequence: TGCAGTGCCCCCCGGGGGGGCCAAGATACGCAGTATTTT. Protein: CSAPRGGQDTQYF.

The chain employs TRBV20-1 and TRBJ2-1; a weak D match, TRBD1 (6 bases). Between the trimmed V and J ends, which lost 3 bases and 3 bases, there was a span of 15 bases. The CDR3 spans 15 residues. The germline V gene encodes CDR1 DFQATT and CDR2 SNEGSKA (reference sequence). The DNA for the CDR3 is TGCAGTGCTAGTAAAGGGACAACTCTCTACAATGAGCAGTTCTTC. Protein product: CSASKGTTLYNEQFF.

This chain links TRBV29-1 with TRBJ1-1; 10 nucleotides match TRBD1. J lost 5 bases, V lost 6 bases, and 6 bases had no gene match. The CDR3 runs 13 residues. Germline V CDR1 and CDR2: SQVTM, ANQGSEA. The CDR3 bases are TGCAGCGTCGCCCGGACAGGGGGAACTGAAGCTTTCTTT. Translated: CSVARTGGTEAFF.